The 20 T cell receptor beta chains listed next were all sequenced from one sample in a study of blood T cell repertoires in COVID-19. The table came from immunoSEQ multiplex PCR; TCRdb's copy has only in-frame clones and leaves some out. The table shows 150,000 or so clones, with about 80% occurring only once. Specimen: peripheral blood. Source of these receptors: a woman of 80 years or more with acute or convalescent COVID-19.

The chain joins TRBV15 to TRBJ1-2, with 7 bases identical to TRBD1. Trimming cost V 1 base and J 5 bases; bases outside gene matches: 4. Germline loops: CDR1 LNHNV, CDR2 YYDKDF (reference sequence). The CDR3 contains 14 residues. CDR3 protein: CATSRGGTDYGYTF. The CDR3 coding sequence is TGTGCCACCAGCAGAGGCGGGACAGATTATGGCTACACCTTC. Combining the CDR3 with reference TRBV15 and TRBJ1-2 gives the whole variable domain DAMVIQNPRYQVTQFGKPVTLSCSQTLNHNVMYWYQQKSSQAPKLLFHYYDKDFNNEADTPDNFQSRRPNTSFCFLDIRSPGLGDTAMYLCATSRGGTDYGYTFGSGTRLTVV.

The chain joins TRBV3-1 (or the pseudogene TRBV3-2) to TRBJ1-2; D unresolved. Trimming removed 1 base at V and 3 bases at J, with 9 bases between. This CDR3 region has 14 residues. CDR1 is LGHDT, CDR2 YNNKEL, per germline (reference sequence). CDR3 coding DNA: TGTGCCAGCAGCCAAGTTAGCGGAGACTATGGCTACACCTTC. This gives the protein CASSQVSGDYGYTF.

This clone was counted a single time. The chain links TRBV30 to TRBJ1-6, with D unresolved. Germline assignment: CDR1 GTSNPN and CDR2 SVGIG (reference sequence). The CDR3 is 14 amino acids. Deletions cut 3 bases from V and 0 bases from J, with 6 bases between. This chain's CDR3 is CAWRPSSYNSPLHF. Here the CDR3 DNA reads TGTGCCTGGAGGCCTAGCTCCTATAATTCACCCCTCCACTTT.

V is TRBV4-1 and J is TRBJ1-3, with D unclear. The CDR3 totals 17 residues. Trimming shortened V by 1 base and J by 0 bases, and 13 bases separated the two germline ends. CDR1 MGHRA and CDR2 YSYEKL come from the germline V gene. In DNA, the CDR3 is TGCGCCAGCAGCCAAGTAACACAGCCGAGCTCTGGAAACACCATATATTTT. Its translation is CASSQVTQPSSGNTIYF.

As for this clone: With a much larger clone just one base away, this may be a read error. This same CDR3 is encoded by further DNA sequences in the sample. The chain couples TRBV2 to TRBJ2-2; 9 nucleotides agree with TRBD2. Unmatched junction bases numbered 15, after V lost 8 bases and J lost 2 bases. CDR1 and CDR2 from the germline V gene are SNHLY and FYNNEI. The CDR3 consists of 18 residues. The CDR3 DNA reads TGTGCCAGCCGGATGCCCCCGGGCGGGGGGGCCAACACCGGGGAGCTGTTTTTT. Its protein product is CASRMPPGGGANTGELFF.

This chain links TRBV21-1 with TRBJ2-1; TRBD1, the table's D call, was not compared with the DNA. TRBV21-1 is labeled a pseudogene. This CDR3 region has 14 residues. The CDR3 DNA sequence: TGTGCCAGCCAACAGGACAGGGTCTACAATGAGCAGTTCTTC. Residues: CASQQDRVYNEQFF.

The V gene is TRBV7-2, the J gene TRBJ1-2; no clear D. V was cut by 1 base and J by 7 bases, with 16 bases left in between. Looked up from germline, CDR1 is SGHTA and CDR2 is FQGNSA. The CDR3 totals 15 residues. The CDR3 is CASSLGSFTRAGYTF. In nucleotides, the CDR3 is TGTGCCAGCAGCTTAGGGAGCTTCACGAGAGCTGGCTACACCTTC.

This clone was recorded a few times. The V and J genes are TRBV28 and TRBJ2-1, with 9 bases fitting TRBD1. The V gene end was trimmed by 3 bases and the J gene end by 4 bases; junction bases not matched to a gene: 7. The CDR3 consists of 16 residues. Per the germline V gene, CDR1 is MDHEN and CDR2 is SYDVKM. CDR3 sequence: CASSFVGGTGYNEQFF. The CDR3 nucleotides read TGTGCCAGCAGTTTTGTAGGAGGGACAGGGTACAATGAGCAGTTCTTC. The full variable domain, its missing parts supplied by reference TRBV28 and TRBJ2-1, is DVKVTQSSRYLVKRTGEKVFLECVQDMDHENMFWYRQDPGLGLRLIYFSYDVKMKEKGDIPEGYSVSREKKERFSLILESASTNQTSMYLCASSFVGGTGYNEQFFGPGTRLTVL.

The rearrangement links TRBV15 to TRBJ2-1, with 14 bases that match TRBD2. V dropped 0 bases and J dropped 6; count of bases not matched to a gene: 7. Germline V gene data show CDR1 as LNHNV and CDR2 as YYDKDF (reference sequence). CDR3 size: 18 residues. The CDR3 region is CATSRDIGLAGGSNEQFF. Here the CDR3 DNA reads TGTGCCACCAGCAGAGATATAGGACTAGCGGGGGGTAGCAATGAGCAGTTCTTC.

There are a few counts of this clone. The chain couples TRBV9 to TRBJ1-1; 8 nucleotides align to TRBD1. V trimming: 3 bases; J trimming: 3 bases; junction bases outside the gene matches: 10. The CDR3 has 16 amino acids. The V gene's germline CDR1 is SGDLS and CDR2 YYNGEE. The CDR3 nucleotides are TGTGCCAGCAGCGCGCGACAGGGGCTACGGGACACTGAAGCTTTCTTT. Its translation: CASSARQGLRDTEAFF.

About this clone: The same CDR3 can be traced to other DNA sequences in this sample. The CDR3 is CASSVDSNYGYTF. DNA for the CDR3: TGTGCCAGCAGCGTAGACAGTAACTATGGCTACACCTTC. V gene TRBV9 combines with J gene TRBJ1-2; no firm D call. Trimming took off 0 bases at V and 1 base at J, with 4 bases between the two ends. The CDR3 is made up of 13 amino acids. Germline V CDR1 and CDR2: SGDLS, YYNGEE.

V gene TRBV19 combines with J gene TRBJ2-2; D is possibly TRBD1 (5 bases). Trimming removed 7 bases at V and 5 bases at J, with 5 bases between. Germline CDR1 reads LNHDA; CDR2 reads SQIVND (reference sequence). There are 11 residues in the CDR3. CDR3 region: CASTGTGELFF. The CDR3 bases are TGTGCCAGTACAGGGACCGGGGAGCTGTTTTTT.

The V and J genes are TRBV18 and TRBJ2-1; 8 nucleotides match TRBD2. Germline loops: CDR1 KGHSH, CDR2 LQKENI. The V segment lost 6 bases and the J segment 8 bases; nucleotides outside the gene matches: 12. The CDR3 consists of 15 residues. This CDR3 is CASSRLAGGLYEQFF. The CDR3 DNA reads TGTGCCAGCTCCCGATTGGCGGGGGGTCTTTATGAGCAGTTCTTC.

The V and J genes are TRBV6-5 and TRBJ2-1; 7 positions match TRBD2. V shed 7 bases and J 5 bases; nucleotides not matched to a gene: 8. This CDR3 spans 14 amino acids. The germline gives CDR1 MNHEY, CDR2 SVGAGI. CDR3 coding DNA: TGTGCCAGCAAACCCGGGGGGAGGAACAATGAGCAGTTCTTC. The encoded protein is CASKPGGRNNEQFF.

The chain carries TRBV6-5 and TRBJ1-2; possible D gene TRBD1, 5 bases. The CDR3 extends over 13 amino acids. The V end lost 5 bases, the J end lost 8 bases, and 15 bases lay between the germline ends. Looked up from germline, CDR1 is MNHEY and CDR2 is SVGAGI. The CDR3 nucleotides read TGTGCCAGCAGTAGTGCCGGGGGGGAGGGCTACACCTTC. It yields the protein CASSSAGGEGYTF.

CDR3 in DNA: TGTGCCAGCAGTGAGCTTACAGTCTCTGGAAACACCATATATTTT. This gives the protein CASSELTVSGNTIYF. V and J are TRBV6-1 and TRBJ1-3; D is unresolved. Germline assignment: CDR1 MNHNS and CDR2 SASEGT. V lost 3 bases and J 0 bases, leaving 9 bases between the germline ends. This CDR3 region has 15 residues.

This clone occurred once. This chain uses TRBV29-1 with TRBJ2-2; 9 bases match TRBD1. Germline CDR1 SQVTM, CDR2 ANQGSEA. Trimming at V came to 8 bases and at J to 4 bases, leaving 8 bases not matched to a gene. This CDR3 is 14 amino acids long. CDR3 bases: TGCAGCTCTGGGGGACAGGGTAGCACCGGGGAGCTGTTTTTT. Its translation is CSSGGQGSTGELFF.

The chain recombines TRBV7-9 with TRBJ2-5; 8 bases line up with TRBD2. This CDR3 spans 16 amino acids. V trimming: 3 bases; J trimming: 4 bases; junction bases outside the gene matches: 10. Germline CDR1 and CDR2: SEHNR and FQNEAQ (reference sequence). The CDR3 sequence is CASSFHVGSGAETQYF. The CDR3 region has the DNA TGTGCCAGCAGCTTTCATGTGGGTAGCGGGGCAGAGACCCAGTACTTC.

The chain employs TRBV5-6 and TRBJ1-4, with D possibly being TRBD1 (5 bases). The germline CDR1 and CDR2 sequences are SGHDT and YYEEEE. The CDR3 has 16 residues. V was pared by 2 bases and J by 1 base, with 12 bases between. The CDR3 sequence is CASSFLGDVTNEKLFF. The CDR3 DNA is TGTGCCAGCAGCTTCTTAGGGGATGTAACTAATGAAAAACTGTTTTTT.

This chain connects TRBV20-1 to TRBJ2-7, with D uncertain. The CDR3 contains 16 residues. The V gene's germline CDR1 is DFQATT and CDR2 SNEGSKA (reference sequence). The V end lost 3 bases, the J end lost 0 bases, and 18 bases lay between the germline ends. The CDR3 coding sequence is TGCAGTGCTAGTGCAGTCATCACCAGGCACTCCTACGAGCAGTACTTC. Amino acid sequence: CSASAVITRHSYEQYF.